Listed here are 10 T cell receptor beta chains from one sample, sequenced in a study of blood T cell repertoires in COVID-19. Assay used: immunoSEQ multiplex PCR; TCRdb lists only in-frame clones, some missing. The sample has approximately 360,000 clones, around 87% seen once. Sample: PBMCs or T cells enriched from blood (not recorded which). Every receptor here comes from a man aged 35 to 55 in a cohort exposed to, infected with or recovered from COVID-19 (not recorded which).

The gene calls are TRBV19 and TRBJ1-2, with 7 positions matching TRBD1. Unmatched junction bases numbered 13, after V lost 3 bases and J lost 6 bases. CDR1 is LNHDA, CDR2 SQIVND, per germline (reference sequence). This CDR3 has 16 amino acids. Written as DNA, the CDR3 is TGTGCCAGTAGTATTTGGAGTTTTGGACAGGTCGATGGCTACACCTTC. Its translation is CASSIWSFGQVDGYTF. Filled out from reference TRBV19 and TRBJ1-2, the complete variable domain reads DGGITQSPKYLFRKEGQNVTLSCEQNLNHDAMYWYRQDPGQGLRLIYYSQIVNDFQKGDIAEGYSVSREKKESFPLTVTSAQKNPTAFYLCASSIWSFGQVDGYTFGSGTRLTVV.

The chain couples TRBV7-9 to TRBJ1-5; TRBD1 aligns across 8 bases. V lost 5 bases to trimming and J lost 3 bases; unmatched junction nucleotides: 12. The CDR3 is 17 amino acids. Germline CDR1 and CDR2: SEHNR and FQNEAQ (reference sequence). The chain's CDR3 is CASSPGQGAFNNQPQHF. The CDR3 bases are TGTGCCAGCAGCCCCGGCCAGGGGGCGTTTAACAATCAGCCCCAGCATTTT.

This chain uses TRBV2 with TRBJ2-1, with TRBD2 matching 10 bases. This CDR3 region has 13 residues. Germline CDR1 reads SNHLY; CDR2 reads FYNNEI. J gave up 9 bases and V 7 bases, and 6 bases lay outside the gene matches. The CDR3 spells CASKLAGDGEQFF. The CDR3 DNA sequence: TGTGCCAGCAAGCTAGCGGGAGATGGTGAGCAGTTCTTC.

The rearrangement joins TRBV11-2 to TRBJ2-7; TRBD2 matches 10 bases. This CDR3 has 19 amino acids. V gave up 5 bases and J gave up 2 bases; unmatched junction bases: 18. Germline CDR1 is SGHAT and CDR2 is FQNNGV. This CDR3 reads CASSERPSGSIRWTYEQYF. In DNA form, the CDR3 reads TGTGCCAGCAGCGAAAGGCCTAGCGGGAGTATAAGGTGGACCTACGAGCAGTACTTC.

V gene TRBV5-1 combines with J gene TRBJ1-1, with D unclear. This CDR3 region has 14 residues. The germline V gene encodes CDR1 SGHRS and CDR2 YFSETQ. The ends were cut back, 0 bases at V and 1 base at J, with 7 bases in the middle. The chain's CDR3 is CASSLGPENTEAFF. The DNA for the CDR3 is TGCGCCAGCAGCTTGGGTCCAGAGAACACTGAAGCTTTCTTT.

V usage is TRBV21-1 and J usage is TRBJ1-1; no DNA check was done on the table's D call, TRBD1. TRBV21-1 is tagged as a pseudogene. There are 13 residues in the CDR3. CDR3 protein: CEGLTGADTEAFF. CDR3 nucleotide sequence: TGTGAAGGGTTGACAGGGGCGGACACTGAAGCTTTCTTT.

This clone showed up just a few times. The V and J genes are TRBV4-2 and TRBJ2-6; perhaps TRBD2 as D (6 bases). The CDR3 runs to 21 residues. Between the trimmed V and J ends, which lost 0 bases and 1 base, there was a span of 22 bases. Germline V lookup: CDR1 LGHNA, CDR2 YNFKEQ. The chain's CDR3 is CASSQEPRGAGFRSGANVLTF. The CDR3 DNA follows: TGTGCCAGCAGCCAAGAACCGCGCGGGGCGGGATTTAGATCTGGGGCCAACGTCCTGACTTTC.

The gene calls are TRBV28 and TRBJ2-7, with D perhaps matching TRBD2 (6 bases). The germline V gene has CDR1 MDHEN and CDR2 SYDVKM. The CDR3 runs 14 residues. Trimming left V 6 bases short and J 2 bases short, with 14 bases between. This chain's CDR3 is CASRRQGGTYEQYF. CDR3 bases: TGTGCCAGCAGACGCCAGGGAGGTACCTACGAGCAGTACTTC.

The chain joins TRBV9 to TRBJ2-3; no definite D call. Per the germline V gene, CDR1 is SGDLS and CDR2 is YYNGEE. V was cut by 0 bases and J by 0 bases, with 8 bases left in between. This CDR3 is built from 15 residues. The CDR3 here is CASSVGGYSTDTQYF. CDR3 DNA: TGTGCCAGCAGCGTAGGAGGTTATAGCACAGATACGCAGTATTTT.

The CDR3 reads CAWSTGGGLSSPLHF. The CDR3 coding sequence is TGTGCCTGGAGTACCGGTGGAGGATTAAGCTCACCCCTCCACTTT. This chain joins TRBV30 and TRBJ1-6, with D unclear. This CDR3 spans 15 amino acids. Germline V gene sequence: CDR1 GTSNPN, CDR2 SVGIG (reference sequence). V was trimmed by 2 bases and J by 10 bases, leaving 18 bases between them.